This T cell receptor (beta chain) was recorded in a study of T cell changes during pregnancy in multiple sclerosis. Trimming stripped 11 bases from V and 10 bases from J, with 14 bases between. Germline V gene lookup returns CDR1 MGHDK and CDR2 SYGVNS. The CDR3 consists of 11 residues. Measured with immunoSEQ multiplex PCR; TCRdb has only the in-frame clones, and not every one. The table records some 70,000 clones, approximately 91% of them present only once. J is TRBJ1-4 and V is TRBV25-1, with D tentatively TRBD1 (6 bases). The clonotype comes from a female donor with multiple sclerosis, enrolled in a pregnancy study. Sequencing was performed on peripheral blood, taken in the first trimester of pregnancy. The CDR3 sequence: CAVGGGGKLFF. In DNA, the CDR3 is TGTGCCGTAGGGGGGGGAGGAAAACTGTTTTTT.